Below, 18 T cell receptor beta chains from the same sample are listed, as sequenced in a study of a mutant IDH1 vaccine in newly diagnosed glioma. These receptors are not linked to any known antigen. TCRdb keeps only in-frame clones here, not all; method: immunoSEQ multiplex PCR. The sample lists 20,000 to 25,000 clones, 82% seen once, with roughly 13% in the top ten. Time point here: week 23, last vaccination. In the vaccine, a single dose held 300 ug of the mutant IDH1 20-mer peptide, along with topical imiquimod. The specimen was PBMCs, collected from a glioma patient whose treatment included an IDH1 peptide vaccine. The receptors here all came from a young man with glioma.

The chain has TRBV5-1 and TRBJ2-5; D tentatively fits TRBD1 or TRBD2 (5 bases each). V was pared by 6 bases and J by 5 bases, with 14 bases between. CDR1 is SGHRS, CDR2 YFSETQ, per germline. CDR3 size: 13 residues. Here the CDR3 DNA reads TGCGCCAGCAAAAAGGGGCCGGGGGAGACCCAGTACTTC. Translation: CASKKGPGETQYF.

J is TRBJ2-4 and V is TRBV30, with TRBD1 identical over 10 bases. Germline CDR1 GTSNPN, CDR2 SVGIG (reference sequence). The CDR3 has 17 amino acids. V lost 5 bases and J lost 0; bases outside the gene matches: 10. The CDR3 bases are TGTGCCTGGTCAAGGGACAGGGGTGGGTTAGCCAAAAACATTCAGTACTTC. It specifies CAWSRDRGGLAKNIQYF. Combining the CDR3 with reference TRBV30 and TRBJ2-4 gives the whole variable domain SQTIHQWPATLVQPVGSPLSLECTVEGTSNPNLYWYRQAAGRGLQLLFYSVGIGQISSEVPQNLSASRPQDRQFILSSKKLLLSDSGFYLCAWSRDRGGLAKNIQYFGAGTRLSVL.

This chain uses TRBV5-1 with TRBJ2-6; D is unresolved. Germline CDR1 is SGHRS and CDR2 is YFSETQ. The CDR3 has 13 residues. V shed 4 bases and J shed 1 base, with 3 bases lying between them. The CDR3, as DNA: TGCGCCAGCAGCGATTCTGGGGCCAACGTCCTGACTTTC. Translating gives CASSDSGANVLTF.

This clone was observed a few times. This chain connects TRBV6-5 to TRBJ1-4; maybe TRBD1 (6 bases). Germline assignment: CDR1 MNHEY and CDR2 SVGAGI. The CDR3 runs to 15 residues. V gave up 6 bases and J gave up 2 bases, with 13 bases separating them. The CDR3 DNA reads TGTGCCAGCAGGGTACAGGGATTTACTAATGAAAAACTGTTTTTT. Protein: CASRVQGFTNEKLFF.

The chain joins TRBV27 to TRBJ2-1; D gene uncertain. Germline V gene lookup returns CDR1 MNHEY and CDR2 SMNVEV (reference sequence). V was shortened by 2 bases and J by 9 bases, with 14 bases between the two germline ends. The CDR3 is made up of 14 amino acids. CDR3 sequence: CASSLRSWEGEQFF. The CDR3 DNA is TGTGCCAGCAGTTTAAGGTCCTGGGAAGGTGAGCAGTTCTTC.

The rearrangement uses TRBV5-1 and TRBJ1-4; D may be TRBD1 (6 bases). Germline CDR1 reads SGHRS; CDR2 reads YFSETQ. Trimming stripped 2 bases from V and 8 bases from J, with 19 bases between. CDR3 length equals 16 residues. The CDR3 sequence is CASSLGGLTPGEKLFF. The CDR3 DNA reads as TGCGCCAGCAGCTTAGGGGGACTCACTCCGGGGGAAAAACTGTTTTTT.

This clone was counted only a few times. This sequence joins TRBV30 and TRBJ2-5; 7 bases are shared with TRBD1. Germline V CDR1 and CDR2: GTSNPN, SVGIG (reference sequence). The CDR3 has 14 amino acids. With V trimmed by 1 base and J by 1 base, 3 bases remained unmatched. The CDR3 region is CAWSGGDSQETQYF. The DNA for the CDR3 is TGTGCCTGGAGTGGAGGGGACAGCCAAGAGACCCAGTACTTC.

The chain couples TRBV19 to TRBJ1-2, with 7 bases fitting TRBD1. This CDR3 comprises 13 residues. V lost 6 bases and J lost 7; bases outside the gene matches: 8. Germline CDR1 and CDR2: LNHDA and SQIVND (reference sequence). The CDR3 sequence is CASSLRGQGGYTF. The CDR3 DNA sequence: TGTGCCAGTAGCCTGAGGGGGCAAGGTGGCTACACCTTC.

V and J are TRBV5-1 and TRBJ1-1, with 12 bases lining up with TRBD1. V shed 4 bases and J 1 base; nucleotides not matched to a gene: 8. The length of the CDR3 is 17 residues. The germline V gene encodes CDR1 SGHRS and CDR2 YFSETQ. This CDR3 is CASSPGDRGLENTEAFF. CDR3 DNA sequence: TGCGCCAGCAGCCCCGGGGACAGGGGGCTCGAGAACACTGAAGCTTTCTTT.

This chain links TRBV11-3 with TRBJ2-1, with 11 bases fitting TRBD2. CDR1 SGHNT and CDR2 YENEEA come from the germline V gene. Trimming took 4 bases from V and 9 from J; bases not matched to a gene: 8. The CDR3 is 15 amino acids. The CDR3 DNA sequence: TGTGCCAGCAGCTCAAAGGGGACTAGCGGCAGTGAGCAGTTCTTC. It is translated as CASSSKGTSGSEQFF.

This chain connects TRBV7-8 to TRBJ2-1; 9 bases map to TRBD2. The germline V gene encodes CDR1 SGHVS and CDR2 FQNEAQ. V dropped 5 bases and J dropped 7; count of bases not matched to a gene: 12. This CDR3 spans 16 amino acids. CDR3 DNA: TGTGCCAGCAGCCCCCGAGCGGGAGGCATGGGAAATGAGCAGTTCTTC. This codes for CASSPRAGGMGNEQFF.

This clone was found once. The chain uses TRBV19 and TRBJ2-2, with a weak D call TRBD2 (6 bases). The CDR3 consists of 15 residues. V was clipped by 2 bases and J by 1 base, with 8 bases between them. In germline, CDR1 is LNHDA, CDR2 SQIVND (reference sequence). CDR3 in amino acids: CASSILAENTGELFF. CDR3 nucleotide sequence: TGTGCCAGTAGTATATTAGCGGAGAACACCGGGGAGCTGTTTTTT.

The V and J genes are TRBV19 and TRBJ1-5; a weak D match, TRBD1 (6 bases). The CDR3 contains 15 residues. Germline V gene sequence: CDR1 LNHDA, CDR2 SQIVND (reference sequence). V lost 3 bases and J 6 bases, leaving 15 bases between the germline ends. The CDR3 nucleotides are TGTGCCAGTAGTATTTACAGGGCTTCGGGTCAGCCCCAGCATTTT. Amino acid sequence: CASSIYRASGQPQHF. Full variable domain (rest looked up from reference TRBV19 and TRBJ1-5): DGGITQSPKYLFRKEGQNVTLSCEQNLNHDAMYWYRQDPGQGLRLIYYSQIVNDFQKGDIAEGYSVSREKKESFPLTVTSAQKNPTAFYLCASSIYRASGQPQHFGDGTRLSIL.

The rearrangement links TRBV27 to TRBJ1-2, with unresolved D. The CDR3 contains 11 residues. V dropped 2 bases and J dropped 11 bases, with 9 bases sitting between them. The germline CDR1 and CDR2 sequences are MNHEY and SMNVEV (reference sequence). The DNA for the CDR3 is TGTGCCAGCAGTTTACTGGCGAGGTACACCTTC. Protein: CASSLLARYTF.

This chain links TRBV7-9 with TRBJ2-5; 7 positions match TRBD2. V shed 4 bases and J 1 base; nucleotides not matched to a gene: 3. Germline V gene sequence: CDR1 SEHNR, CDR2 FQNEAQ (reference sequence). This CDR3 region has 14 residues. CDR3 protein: CASSSSGFQETQYF. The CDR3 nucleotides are TGTGCCAGCAGCTCTAGCGGCTTCCAAGAGACCCAGTACTTC.

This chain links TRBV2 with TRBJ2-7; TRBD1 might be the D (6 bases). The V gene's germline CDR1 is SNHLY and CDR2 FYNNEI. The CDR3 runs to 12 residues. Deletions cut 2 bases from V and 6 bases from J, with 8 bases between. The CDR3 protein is CASSELGGEQYF. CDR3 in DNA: TGTGCCAGCAGTGAATTAGGGGGCGAGCAGTACTTC.

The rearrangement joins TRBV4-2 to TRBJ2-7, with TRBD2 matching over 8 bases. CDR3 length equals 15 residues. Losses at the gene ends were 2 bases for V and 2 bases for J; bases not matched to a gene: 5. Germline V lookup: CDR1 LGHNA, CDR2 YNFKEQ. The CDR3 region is CASSQSPGGAYEQYF. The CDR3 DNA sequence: TGTGCCAGCAGCCAATCCCCGGGGGGGGCCTACGAGCAGTACTTC.

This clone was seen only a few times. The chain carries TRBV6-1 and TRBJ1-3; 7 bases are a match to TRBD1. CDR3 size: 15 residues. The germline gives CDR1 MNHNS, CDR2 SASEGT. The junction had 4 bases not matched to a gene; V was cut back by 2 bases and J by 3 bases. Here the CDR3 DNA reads TGTGCCAGCAGTGAAAGGGACAGACGTGGAAACACCATATATTTT. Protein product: CASSERDRRGNTIYF.